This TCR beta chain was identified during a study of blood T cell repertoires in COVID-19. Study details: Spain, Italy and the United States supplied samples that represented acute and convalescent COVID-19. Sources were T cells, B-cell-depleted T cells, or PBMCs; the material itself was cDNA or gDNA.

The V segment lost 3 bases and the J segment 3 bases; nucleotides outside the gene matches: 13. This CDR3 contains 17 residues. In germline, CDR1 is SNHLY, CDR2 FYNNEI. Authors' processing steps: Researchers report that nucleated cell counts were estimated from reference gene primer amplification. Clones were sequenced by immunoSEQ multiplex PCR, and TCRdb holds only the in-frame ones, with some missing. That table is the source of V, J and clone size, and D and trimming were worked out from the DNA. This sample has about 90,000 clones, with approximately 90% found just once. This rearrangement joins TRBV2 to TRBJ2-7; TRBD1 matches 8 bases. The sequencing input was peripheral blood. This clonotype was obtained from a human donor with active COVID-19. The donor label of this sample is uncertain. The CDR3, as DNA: TGTGCCAGCAGTGATGAGGTTGCCAGGGGGCACGTCTACGAGCAGTACTTC. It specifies CASSDEVARGHVYEQYF.